Below, one T cell receptor beta chain is given with its context. Participant age was about 18 to 100 years, and participants resided in 25 or so US areas. Exposed enrollees encountered a COVID-19 case at some point within 2 weeks before study entry. In the original processing: Estimated nucleated cell counts came from reference gene primer amplification. Produced via immunoSEQ multiplex PCR; TCRdb's table is partial and in-frame only. V, J and clone size derive from that table, while D and trimming were established from the DNA sequence. The sample yields 270,000 or so clones, approximately 89% seen once. The record originates from a study of blood T cell repertoires in COVID-19. Whole-study context: Nucleic acid was either cDNA or gDNA, and it came from T cells, B-cell-depleted T cells, or PBMCs.

The CDR3 loop spans 13 amino acids. CDR1 and CDR2 (germline): LGHNT, FRNRAP. Trimming shortened V by 5 bases and J by 0 bases, and 5 bases separated the two germline ends. The V and J genes are TRBV12-5 and TRBJ1-3; D gene unclear. The sequence came from a man between 40 and 49 years old who had been exposed to COVID-19. Sequencing input: PBMCs or T cells enriched from blood (not recorded which). The CDR3 nucleotides read TGTGCTAGTGGTCTCTCCTCTGGAAACACCATATATTTT. Protein product: CASGLSSGNTIYF.